This TCR beta chain was sequenced for a study of graft-versus-host responses after intestinal transplantation. Note on this clone: Its specificity is not known.

Produced via immunoSEQ multiplex PCR; TCRdb's table is partial and in-frame only. The table lists about 88,000 clones, about 94% of them singletons. The TCR sequence derives from a human donor who was the organ donor for an intestinal transplant. The sample consisted of unstimulated CD4+ T cells sorted from spleen or lymph node cells, taken before transplant.

The CDR3 coding sequence is TGTGCCAGCAGTGGGCGGGGGTCGGGACGGACCTACGAGCAGTACTTC. Translating gives CASSGRGSGRTYEQYF. V is TRBV27 and J is TRBJ2-7; 7 bases match TRBD2. Trimming took 5 bases from V and 2 from J; bases not matched to a gene: 12. This CDR3 region has 16 residues. Per germline, CDR1 MNHEY and CDR2 SMNVEV (reference sequence).